The clone carrying this TCR beta chain was seen more than once but under ten times. The antigen remains unidentified. This sample was taken from a study of cytomegalovirus exposure and HLA in healthy donors. Study-wide results and limits: The productive fraction for most TCR beta V segments was about 87% or about 30% in an earlier analysis. Indistinguishable V segments such as TRBV6-2 and TRBV6-3 were excluded.

Researchers ran the PCR with 60 Vbeta and 13 Jbeta primers. This table comes from immunoSEQ multiplex PCR, and its TCRdb copy is limited to in-frame clones, with some not included. The table has roughly 66,000 clones, around 81% seen once. Germline V gene data show CDR1 as SQVTM and CDR2 as ANQGSEA. This CDR3 has 12 amino acids. V lost 4 bases, J lost 5 bases, and 11 bases lay in between. Sample: PBMCs. This clonotype originated in a man between 45 and 60 years old in good health and CMV-seronegative. This rearrangement joins TRBV29-1 to TRBJ1-2; no reliable D call. The CDR3 DNA reads TGCAGCGTTGGTCTGAGCGGATATGGCTACACCTTC. Encoded protein: CSVGLSGYGYTF.